A selection of T cell receptor beta chains follows, all from one sample in a study of cytomegalovirus exposure and HLA in healthy donors. Using immunoSEQ multiplex PCR, the repertoire was profiled, and TCRdb retains in-frame clones only, with some absent. This sample's clone table lists about 140,000 clones. Sequences were obtained from PBMCs. The receptors shown here come from a male donor in good health and CMV-seronegative. Both conserved end residues are part of each CDR3. A D gene is named only where the DNA matches it firmly.

CDR3: CASSQGFGSSYEQYF; DNA: TGTGCCAGCAGCCAAGGATTCGGGAGTTCCTACGAGCAGTACTTC; V: TRBV4-2; J: TRBJ2-7; D: NA
CDR3: CASSHGQGDIYGYTF; DNA: TGTGCCAGCAGCCACGGACAGGGGGATATCTATGGCTACACCTTC; V: TRBV27; J: TRBJ1-2; D: TRBD1
CDR3: CANHRPDRHTEAFF; DNA: TGTGCCAACCATCGGCCGGACAGACACACTGAAGCTTTCTTT; V: TRBV13; J: TRBJ1-1; D: NA
CDR3: CANGLNTEAFF; DNA: TGTGCCAACGGACTTAACACTGAAGCTTTCTTT; V: TRBV6-1; J: TRBJ1-1; D: NA
CDR3: CASRNRDRGYEQYF; DNA: TGTGCCAGTAGGAATAGGGACAGGGGCTACGAGCAGTACTTC; V: TRBV19; J: TRBJ2-7; D: TRBD1
CDR3: CASSLEILAGDWNEQFF; DNA: TGCGCCAGCAGCTTGGAGATTTTGGCGGGAGATTGGAATGAGCAGTTCTTC; V: TRBV5-1; J: TRBJ2-1; D: TRBD2
CDR3: CGTQESYEQYF; DNA: TGCGGGACACAGGAGTCCTACGAGCAGTACTTC; V: TRBV20-1; J: TRBJ2-7; D: NA
CDR3: CATDRGGNTEAFF; DNA: TGTGCCACCGATCGGGGAGGGAACACTGAAGCTTTCTTT; V: TRBV15; J: TRBJ1-1; D: NA
CDR3: CASSGAGGPPEQYF; DNA: TGTGCCAGCAGCGGAGCGGGAGGGCCGCCCGAGCAGTACTTC; V: TRBV5-4; J: TRBJ2-7; D: TRBD2
CDR3: CASSLVGVAGDIQFF; DNA: TGTGCCAGCAGCTTAGTGGGAGTAGCGGGAGATATTCAGTTCTTC; V: TRBV7-9; J: TRBJ2-1; D: TRBD2
CDR3: CASSLQGAGELFF; DNA: TGCGCCAGCAGCTTACAGGGGGCCGGGGAGCTGTTTTTT; V: TRBV5-1; J: TRBJ2-2; D: TRBD1
CDR3: CASSPPRQGSGYGYTF; DNA: TGTGCCAGCTCACCACCTCGACAGGGAAGCGGCTATGGCTACACCTTC; V: TRBV18; J: TRBJ1-2; D: TRBD1
CDR3: CAWDQLTGELFF; DNA: TGTGCCTGGGATCAGTTAACCGGGGAGCTGTTTTTT; V: TRBV30; J: TRBJ2-2; D: NA
CDR3: CASSQEIRDWGYTF; DNA: TGCGCCAGCAGCCAAGAAATTCGGGATTGGGGCTACACCTTC; V: TRBV4-3; J: TRBJ1-2; D: NA
CDR3: CASSPAYRGYENTEAFF; DNA: TGTGCCAGCAGCCCGGCTTACAGGGGGTACGAGAACACTGAAGCTTTCTTT; V: TRBV7-6; J: TRBJ1-1; D: TRBD1
CDR3: CASSLSRGLTEAFF; DNA: TGCGCCAGCAGCTTGTCGAGGGGGCTTACTGAAGCTTTCTTT; V: TRBV5-1; J: TRBJ1-1; D: TRBD1
CDR3: CASSPWTGSRGETQYF; DNA: TGTGCCAGCAGCCCCTGGACAGGGTCTCGGGGGGAGACCCAGTACTTC; V: TRBV5-4; J: TRBJ2-5; D: TRBD1
CDR3: CASSLAGYRNSGNTIYF; DNA: TGCGCCAGCAGCTTGGCTGGCTACAGAAACTCTGGAAACACCATATATTTT; V: TRBV5-1; J: TRBJ1-3; D: NA
CDR3: CASSQGPSATSSNIQYF; DNA: TGCGCCAGCAGCCAGGGGCCGTCAGCGACCTCCTCCAACATTCAGTACTTC; V: TRBV5-1; J: TRBJ2-4; D: NA
CDR3: CASKKTQGDYEQYF; DNA: TGTGCCAGCAAAAAAACACAGGGCGACTACGAGCAGTACTTC; V: TRBV2; J: TRBJ2-7; D: NA
CDR3: CASSLTENYGYTF; DNA: TGTGCCAGCAGTCTGACAGAAAACTATGGCTACACCTTC; V: TRBV6-5; J: TRBJ1-2; D: NA
CDR3: CASRRQTTNEKLFF; DNA: TGTGCCAGTAGGAGGCAGACAACTAATGAAAAACTGTTTTTT; V: TRBV19; J: TRBJ1-4; D: NA
CDR3: CASSRQALNTEAFF; DNA: TGTGCCAGCAGCAGACAGGCCCTGAACACTGAAGCTTTCTTT; V: TRBV6-1; J: TRBJ1-1; D: NA
CDR3: CASSFPRAFQAFF; DNA: TGTGCCAGCAGCTTCCCGAGGGCGTTCCAAGCTTTCTTT; V: TRBV11-2; J: TRBJ1-1; D: NA
CDR3: CASSLEGRLGTIYF; DNA: TGCGCCAGCAGCTTGGAGGGGAGGCTTGGTACCATATATTTT; V: TRBV5-1; J: TRBJ1-3; D: NA
CDR3: CASSRFSGTSGPLTYEQYF; DNA: TGTGCCAGCAGCCGATTTTCCGGGACTAGCGGGCCGCTCACCTACGAGCAGTACTTC; V: TRBV14; J: TRBJ2-7; D: TRBD2
CDR3: CASSLTGQIGGYTF; DNA: TGTGCCAGCAGCTTAACGGGACAGATTGGTGGCTACACCTTC; V: TRBV6-6; J: TRBJ1-2; D: TRBD1
CDR3: CASSSGYEQYF; DNA: TGTGCCAGCAGTTCAGGCTACGAGCAGTACTTC; V: TRBV9; J: TRBJ2-7; D: NA
CDR3: CASSLQGGNQPQHF; DNA: TGTGCCAGCAGCCTGCAGGGTGGCAATCAGCCCCAGCATTTT; V: TRBV5-6; J: TRBJ1-5; D: NA
CDR3: CASSLGGLEEKLFF; DNA: TGTGCCAGCAGCTTGGGGGGGCTAGAGGAAAAACTGTTTTTT; V: TRBV5-6; J: TRBJ1-4; D: NA